Below are 17 T cell receptor beta chains sequenced from a single sample in a study of T-cell reconstitution after alpha-beta-depleted transplantation in children. Preparation of the TCRbeta library used unique molecular identifiers. TCRdb used MiXCR to reprocess the PCR reads, holding one entry per CDR3 protein. The sample contains some 200,000 distinct CDR3 sequences, more than 12% of which appear only once. This specimen was PBMCs from the stem cell graft donor, taken from the stem cell graft. The receptors were gathered from a human donor who donated a stem cell graft to a child with acute lymphoblastic leukemia.

This clonotype was seen repeatedly, ten times or more. This chain joins TRBV7-9 and TRBJ2-5, with no clear D. Germline V gene lookup returns CDR1 SEHNR and CDR2 FQNEAQ (reference sequence). Trimming shortened V by 9 bases and J by 3 bases, and 11 bases separated the two germline ends. This CDR3 region has 12 residues. This chain's CDR3 is CASLATEETQYF. The CDR3 region has the DNA TGTGCCAGTTTGGCAACCGAAGAGACCCAGTACTTC.

The V gene is TRBV11-2, the J gene TRBJ2-3; perhaps TRBD1 as D (5 bases). Per germline, CDR1 SGHAT and CDR2 FQNNGV. CDR3 length: 13 residues. Trimming stripped 8 bases from V and 2 bases from J, with 11 bases between. The CDR3 is CASGSRATDTQYF. The DNA of the CDR3 is TGTGCCAGCGGCAGCAGGGCCACAGATACGCAGTATTTT.

V usage is TRBV5-5 and J usage is TRBJ2-3, with D perhaps given as TRBD1 or TRBD2 (5 bases each). CDR3 length: 13 amino acids. Germline V lookup: CDR1 SGHKS, CDR2 YYEKEE (reference sequence). V was cut by 4 bases and J by 5 bases, with 11 bases left in between. CDR3 in DNA: TGTGCCAGCAGCGGGGACCGTCGAGATACGCAGTATTTT. It is translated as CASSGDRRDTQYF.

This clonotype was seen ten or more times. The genes are TRBV7-9 and TRBJ2-5, with D perhaps TRBD1 (6 bases). V lost 5 bases, J lost 3 bases, and 16 bases lay in between. The CDR3 spans 15 residues. Per the germline V gene, CDR1 is SEHNR and CDR2 is FQNEAQ (reference sequence). This chain's CDR3 is CASSPKVRTEETQYF. CDR3 nucleotide sequence: TGTGCCAGCAGCCCGAAGGTGCGGACAGAAGAGACCCAGTACTTC.

V gene TRBV10-3 combines with J gene TRBJ1-5; D may be TRBD1 (5 bases). The CDR3 consists of 15 residues. Trimming removed 8 bases from V and 4 bases from J, with 18 bases in between. From germline, CDR1 is ENHRY and CDR2 SYGVKD. The CDR3 bases are TGTGCCATCTCTACGGAACGGGGACGGAATCAGCCCCAGCATTTT. Amino acid sequence: CAISTERGRNQPQHF.

This clonotype was recorded at least ten times. The genes are TRBV12-3 or TRBV12-4 and TRBJ2-3; 8 bases map to TRBD1. This CDR3 has 15 residues. J lost 4 bases, V lost 4 bases, and 7 bases had no gene match. CDR3 sequence (DNA): TGTGCCAGCAGTTACCGGACAGGGAAACCAGATACGCAGTATTTT. Translation gives CASSYRTGKPDTQYF.

This clonotype was counted at least ten times. The J gene is TRBJ1-1, the V gene TRBV12-3 or TRBV12-4; D not certain. CDR3 length equals 15 residues. V was cut by 5 bases and J by 0 bases, with 13 bases left in between. As DNA, the CDR3 is TGTGCCAGCAGTCGAGCGGTCGTCATGAACACTGAAGCTTTCTTT. Its translation is CASSRAVVMNTEAFF.

The gene calls are TRBV7-2 and TRBJ1-2; D perhaps matches TRBD1 (5 bases). The germline V gene has CDR1 SGHTA and CDR2 FQGNSA. The CDR3 covers 13 residues. Between the trimmed V and J ends, which lost 5 bases and 8 bases, there was a span of 15 bases. Written as DNA, the CDR3 is TGTGCCAGCAGCCCAAGGACATCCTCAGGCTACACCTTC. Its translation is CASSPRTSSGYTF.

The chain links TRBV5-4 to TRBJ2-6; TRBD1 matches at 8 bases. Germline CDR1 and CDR2: SGHNT and YYREEE (reference sequence). The CDR3 spans 18 residues. V trimming: 1 base; J trimming: 0 bases; junction bases outside the gene matches: 6. Here the CDR3 DNA reads TGTGCCAGCAGCTTGCTCGGACAGGGTTTCTCTGGGGCCAACGTCCTGACTTTC. Translating gives CASSLLGQGFSGANVLTF.

As to this clonotype: A much larger clone differs from this one at a single base, so this may be a read error. The chain carries TRBV5-1 and TRBJ2-1, with TRBD1 matching 7 bases. Germline loops: CDR1 SGHRS, CDR2 YFSETQ. The CDR3 totals 15 residues. The V and J ends lost 7 bases and 0 bases, in that order; junction bases with no gene match: 7. DNA of the CDR3: TGCGCCAGCCGACCCCGGGACAGCTCCTACAATGAGCAGTTCTTC. Its translation is CASRPRDSSYNEQFF.

This clonotype was recorded many times. The chain has TRBV11-2 and TRBJ2-7; TRBD1 agrees at 7 bases. The CDR3 sequence is 16 residues long. Germline V gene sequence: CDR1 SGHAT, CDR2 FQNNGV. The junction had 10 bases not matched to a gene; V was cut back by 5 bases and J by 0 bases. This CDR3 reads CASSPIKWTGSYEQYF. CDR3 nucleotides: TGTGCCAGCAGCCCGATAAAATGGACAGGCTCCTACGAGCAGTACTTC.

In this sample, this clonotype turned up many times. One junction end disagrees with the germline gene, perhaps due to a read error. V usage is TRBV13 and J usage is TRBJ2-5; no clear D. Germline values: CDR1 PRHDT, CDR2 FYEKMQ (reference sequence). The CDR3 covers 11 residues. CDR3 nucleotides: TGTGCCAGCAGCGTAGGAGAGACCCAGTACTTC. Translated: CASSVGETQYF.

This clonotype was seen at least ten times. The gene calls are TRBV20-1 and TRBJ2-7; D is perhaps TRBD1 or TRBD2 (6 bases each). The V gene lost 6 bases and the J gene lost 5 bases, with 20 bases spanning the gap. This CDR3 comprises 14 residues. CDR1 and CDR2 from the germline V gene are DFQATT and SNEGSKA (reference sequence). CDR3 sequence (DNA): TGCAGTGCCAGACAACGGGGGCGCAATGACGAGCAGTACTTC. Translating gives CSARQRGRNDEQYF.

A few counts support this clonotype. This chain joins TRBV10-3 and TRBJ1-5; TRBD1 aligns across 9 bases. V shed 4 bases, J shed 3 bases, and the junction held 7 bases outside the gene matches. Germline CDR1 is ENHRY and CDR2 is SYGVKD. There are 16 residues in the CDR3. The CDR3 here is CAISGGQGMYNQPQHF. CDR3 nucleotides: TGTGCCATCAGTGGGGGACAGGGAATGTACAATCAGCCCCAGCATTTT.

The sample holds many counts of this clonotype. The chain links TRBV29-1 to TRBJ2-5; D is ambiguous. Germline assignment: CDR1 SQVTM and CDR2 ANQGSEA. The ends were cut back, 3 bases at V and 4 bases at J, with 6 bases in the middle. This CDR3 comprises 11 residues. CDR3 protein: CSVDIGETQYF. The CDR3 coding sequence is TGCAGCGTTGACATCGGAGAGACCCAGTACTTC.

In this sample, this clonotype turned up many times. The V and J genes are TRBV5-1 and TRBJ2-7; 9 bases line up with TRBD1. Unmatched junction bases numbered 1, after V lost 4 bases and J lost 5 bases. CDR1 and CDR2 (germline): SGHRS, YFSETQ. The CDR3 covers 12 residues. CDR3 region: CASSHRGHEQYF. The CDR3 nucleotides read TGCGCCAGCAGCCACAGGGGGCACGAGCAGTACTTC.

This clonotype was detected a few times. The rearrangement uses TRBV10-3 and TRBJ1-2; D is unresolved. There are 13 residues in the CDR3. CDR1 and CDR2 from the germline V gene are ENHRY and SYGVKD. With 10 bases removed from V and 4 bases from J, the gap between germline ends came to 16 bases. As DNA, the CDR3 is TGTGCCACCACTCGGGCCGCCCTCTATGGCTACACCTTC. Protein product: CATTRAALYGYTF.